This T cell receptor (beta chain) is from a study of shared clonotypes between healthy human individuals. Study details: The cohort comprised a couple of women and a few men. Their ages spanned 18 to 49 years. Each donor contributed plates that comprised three CD4 naive, three CD4 memory, two CD8 naive and one CD8 memory.

Sequencing was performed with immunoSEQ multiplex PCR; in TCRdb, only in-frame clones are kept and a portion is missing. The sample shows more than 1,200,000 clones, roughly 98.5% of them seen only once. Trimming left V 1 base short and J 3 bases short, with 10 bases between. In germline, CDR1 is SEHNR, CDR2 FQNEAQ (reference sequence). This CDR3 has 14 amino acids. The clonotype was recovered from a man in his thirties or forties in good health. Sequenced sample: naive CD4+ T cells sorted from blood. The subset is: CD45RA+ positively selected. J is TRBJ2-7 and V is TRBV7-9; D remains unclear. CDR3 in amino acids: CASSLEVGSYEQYF. The CDR3 DNA is TGTGCCAGCAGCTTAGAGGTGGGCAGCTACGAGCAGTACTTC.